The present TCR beta chain was sequenced within a study of blood T cells in healthy people across ages. As to this clonotype: Its cognate antigen is unknown.

The V gene's germline CDR1 is SGHKS and CDR2 YYEKEE (reference sequence). This CDR3 comprises 18 residues. Trimming removed 3 bases from V and 1 base from J; junction bases left unmatched: 13. Together with a sample-barcoded 5' primer, a J-beta primer mix was included in a second PCR lasting about 7 to 11 cycles. Researchers report that a template-switch adaptor with 12 random nucleotides tagged each cDNA molecule. TCRdb redid the calling of the 5' RACE reads with MiXCR, one entry per CDR3 protein. The table lists 600,000 to 850,000 distinct CDR3 sequences, 40% to 45% of them singletons. Study observations and caveats: Because sorting was not performed, PBMCs prevented conclusive naive versus antigen-experienced comparison.

The source is a woman aged 55-70 years in good health. V usage is TRBV5-5 and J usage is TRBJ2-7, with 10 bases lining up with TRBD1. Sequencing was done on a sample of blood. The CDR3 spells CASSSADRGLTLSYEQYF. CDR3 bases: TGTGCCAGCAGCTCAGCTGACAGGGGGCTAACCCTATCCTACGAGCAGTACTTC.